Listed below are T cell receptor beta chains from one sample, sequenced in a study of siplizumab effects on memory and regulatory T cells. Assay: immunoSEQ multiplex PCR; the TCRdb copy retains only in-frame clones and omits some. The sample holds more than 90,000 clones; approximately 91% are singletons and the top ten take approximately 12%. The sequenced material came from non-Treg CD4+ T cells sorted from blood. The source of these receptors is a human donor in good health. CDR3s include the opening cysteine and the closing phenylalanine or tryptophan. A D gene is named only where the DNA matches it firmly. Only some rows state a clone size, as once, few, many or a class for expanded clones.

>TRBD1|TRBV2|NA|TRBJ2-7|14
CASRAGGITYEQYF
TGTGCCAGCAGGGCAGGGGGCATTACCTACGAGCAGTACTTC
>NA|TRBV28|NA|TRBJ1-2|14
CASSLISRNYGYTF
TGTGCCAGCAGTCTAATTTCTCGTAACTATGGCTACACCTTC
>TRBD2|TRBV11-2|NA|TRBJ2-7|16
CASSLRAPSGIYEQYF
TGTGCCAGCAGCTTACGGGCGCCTAGCGGGATCTACGAGCAGTACTTC
>NA|TRBV30|once|TRBJ2-7|11
CARSPPSEQYF
TGTGCCCGCTCCCCTCCCTCCGAGCAGTACTTC
>NA|TRBV29-1|NA|TRBJ2-1|14
CSAVVGRGYNEQFF
TGCAGCGCTGTCGTTGGTAGGGGCTACAATGAGCAGTTCTTC
>TRBD1|TRBV7-6|few|TRBJ2-3|14
CASSSRDRGGTQYF
TGTGCCAGCAGCTCACGGGACAGGGGTGGTACGCAGTATTTT
>TRBD2|TRBV30|NA|TRBJ2-5|15
CAWSVGRLAEETQYF
TGTGCCTGGAGTGTCGGGCGACTAGCGGAAGAGACCCAGTACTTC
>TRBD1|TRBV5-5|NA|TRBJ1-1|14
CASAFDRANTEAFF
TGTGCCAGCGCTTTCGACAGGGCCAACACTGAAGCTTTCTTT
>NA|TRBV4-3|NA|TRBJ1-1|13
CASSQELNTEAFF
TGCGCCAGCAGCCAGGAGTTGAACACTGAAGCTTTCTTT
>TRBD1|TRBV5-1|NA|TRBJ2-2|19
CASSWGQGRGLVYTGELFF
TGCGCCAGCAGCTGGGGACAGGGGCGAGGACTAGTATACACCGGGGAGCTGTTTTTT
>NA|TRBV28|NA|TRBJ1-3|15
CASSRGRWSGNTIYF
TGTGCCAGCAGCCGGGGACGGTGGTCCGGAAACACCATATATTTT
>TRBD2|TRBV19|NA|TRBJ2-7|15
CASSEPGLAGGEQYF
TGTGCCAGTAGTGAACCAGGACTAGCGGGAGGTGAGCAGTACTTC
>NA|TRBV7-9|NA|TRBJ2-3|13
CASSLDALNTQYF
TGTGCCAGCAGCTTAGATGCACTCAATACGCAGTATTTT
>TRBD2|TRBV30|NA|TRBJ2-2|16
CAWSVRSGRGGGELFF
TGTGCCTGGAGTGTACGGAGCGGGAGAGGTGGCGGGGAGCTGTTTTTT
>NA|TRBV27|NA|TRBJ2-1|14
CASKLALENNEQFF
TGTGCCAGCAAATTAGCGCTCGAGAACAATGAGCAGTTCTTC
>NA|TRBV7-9|NA|TRBJ1-4|12
CASSLGREKLFF
TGTGCCAGCAGCTTAGGGCGTGAAAAACTGTTTTTT
>TRBD2|TRBV9|NA|TRBJ2-3|18
CASSPPRGKRGGTDTQYF
TGTGCCAGCAGCCCCCCCCGAGGGAAGCGGGGAGGCACAGATACGCAGTATTTT
>NA|TRBV19|few|TRBJ1-5|13
CASAPGHGQPQHF
TGTGCCAGTGCCCCGGGACACGGGCAGCCCCAGCATTTT
>TRBD2|TRBV28|NA|TRBJ2-3|17
CASSLIAGAELTDTQYF
TGTGCCAGCAGTTTAATAGCGGGAGCCGAGTTGACAGATACGCAGTATTTT
>TRBD2|TRBV18|NA|TRBJ2-4|16
CASSAPKAGVGNIQYF
TGTGCCAGCTCAGCACCTAAAGCGGGAGTTGGAAACATTCAGTACTTC
>TRBD1|TRBV18|NA|TRBJ1-6|14
CASSVTGRNSPLHF
TGTGCCAGCTCAGTGACAGGGCGAAATTCACCCCTCCACTTT
>TRBD1|TRBV5-4|NA|TRBJ2-3|15
CASSPDRARTDTQYF
TGTGCCAGCAGTCCCGACAGGGCTCGCACAGATACGCAGTATTTT
>NA|TRBV6-5|once|TRBJ2-4|15
CATRKQGFGKNIQYF
TGTGCCACCAGAAAACAGGGATTTGGCAAAAACATTCAGTACTTC
>TRBD2|TRBV30|NA|TRBJ2-1|12
CASSGSYNEQFF
TGTGCCTCGAGCGGGAGCTACAATGAGCAGTTCTTC
>NA|TRBV29-1|NA|TRBJ2-3|13
CSLLRLGTDTQYF
TGCAGCCTTCTCAGGTTGGGCACAGATACGCAGTATTTT
>NA|TRBV5-1|NA|TRBJ2-3|14
CASSSGLGTDTQYF
TGCGCCAGCAGCTCGGGGCTAGGCACAGATACGCAGTATTTT
>NA|TRBV2|NA|TRBJ1-2|11
CASSGSYGYTF
TGTGCCAGCAGTGGGAGCTATGGCTACACCTTC
>TRBD2|TRBV29-1|NA|TRBJ2-1|14
CSVDSLAGANEQFF
TGCAGCGTTGATTCTTTAGCGGGAGCGAATGAGCAGTTCTTC
>TRBD2|TRBV7-3|once|TRBJ2-1|15
CASSSTSGTYNEQFF
TGTGCCAGCAGCTCGACTAGCGGAACCTACAATGAGCAGTTCTTC
>NA|TRBV30|NA|TRBJ2-2|15
CAWSSGAKNTGELFF
TGTGCCTGGAGTTCAGGGGCGAAGAACACCGGGGAGCTGTTTTTT
>NA|TRBV15|NA|TRBJ2-2|15
CATSRSLGEVGELFF
TGTGCCACCAGCAGATCCCTGGGGGAGGTCGGGGAGCTGTTTTTT
>TRBD1|TRBV6-6|NA|TRBJ1-4|15
CASTTPGQGGEKLFF
TGTGCCAGCACTACACCGGGACAGGGGGGGGAAAAACTGTTTTTT
>NA|TRBV7-2|NA|TRBJ2-1|13
CASSLGPQREQFF
TGTGCCAGCAGCTTAGGGCCTCAGCGCGAGCAGTTCTTC
>NA|TRBV15|NA|TRBJ2-1|16
CATSSGRDPRYNEQFF
TGTGCCACCAGCAGCGGCCGGGACCCACGATACAATGAGCAGTTCTTC
>TRBD1|TRBV13|NA|TRBJ2-3|14
CASSLEGGFGTQYF
TGTGCCAGCAGCTTAGAAGGGGGCTTCGGTACGCAGTATTTT
>NA|TRBV6-6|NA|TRBJ1-4|14
CASRLEATNEKLFF
TGTGCCAGTAGATTAGAGGCAACTAATGAAAAACTGTTTTTT
>NA|TRBV5-6|NA|TRBJ1-3|12
CASSRIGNTIYF
TGTGCCAGCAGCCGGATCGGAAACACCATATATTTT
>NA|TRBV11-3|NA|TRBJ2-7|16
CASSPNRDGISYEQYF
TGTGCCAGCAGCCCTAACCGGGACGGAATCTCCTACGAGCAGTACTTC
>TRBD1|TRBV5-1|once|TRBJ1-3|16
CASSLVGTGGGNTIYF
TGCGCCAGCAGCTTGGTTGGGACAGGTGGTGGAAACACCATATATTTT
>NA|TRBV2|NA|TRBJ1-4|14
CASRAGSPNEKLFF
TGTGCCAGCAGGGCGGGCTCCCCTAATGAAAAACTGTTTTTT
>NA|TRBV5-5|NA|TRBJ2-5|11
CASSPGETQYF
TGTGCCAGCAGCCCGGGAGAGACCCAGTACTTC
>NA|TRBV30|NA|TRBJ2-6|14
CAWSTNPGANVLTF
TGTGCCTGGAGTACGAACCCCGGGGCCAACGTCCTGACTTTC
>NA|TRBV27|NA|TRBJ2-2|13
CASSLNGPGELFF
TGTGCCAGCAGTTTAAACGGGCCCGGGGAGCTGTTTTTT
>NA|TRBV6-5|NA|TRBJ2-1|12
CASSRLGNEQFF
TGTGCCAGCAGCCGACTAGGTAATGAGCAGTTCTTC
>NA|TRBV7-9|once|TRBJ2-1|15
CASSSIKHSYNEQFF
TGTGCCAGCAGCTCGATAAAACACTCCTACAATGAGCAGTTCTTC
>NA|TRBV30|NA|TRBJ1-1|14
CAWRGRVMNTEAFF
TGTGCCTGGAGAGGCAGGGTGATGAACACTGAAGCTTTCTTT
>NA|TRBV5-4|NA|TRBJ2-1|15
CASSFGKSSYNEQFF
TGTGCCAGCAGCTTCGGGAAGAGCTCCTACAATGAGCAGTTCTTC
>NA|TRBV5-4|NA|TRBJ1-5|16
CASSLGEGISNQPQHF
TGTGCCAGCAGCTTGGGGGAGGGGATCAGCAATCAGCCCCAGCATTTT
>NA|TRBV6-5|NA|TRBJ1-5|13
CASRGRVNQPQHF
TGTGCCAGCAGGGGACGGGTTAATCAGCCCCAGCATTTT
>NA|TRBV28|NA|TRBJ1-5|14
CASSFRAEGQPQHF
TGTGCCAGCAGTTTCCGGGCCGAGGGTCAGCCCCAGCATTTT